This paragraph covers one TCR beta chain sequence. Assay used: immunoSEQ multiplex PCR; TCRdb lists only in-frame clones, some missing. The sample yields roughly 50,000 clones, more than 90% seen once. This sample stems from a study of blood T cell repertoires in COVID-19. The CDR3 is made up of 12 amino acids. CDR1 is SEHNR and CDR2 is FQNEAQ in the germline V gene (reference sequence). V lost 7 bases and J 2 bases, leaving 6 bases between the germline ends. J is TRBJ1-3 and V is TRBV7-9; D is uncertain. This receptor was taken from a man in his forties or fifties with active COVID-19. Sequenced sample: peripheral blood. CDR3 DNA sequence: TGTGCCAGCAAATCAGCTGGAAACACCATATATTTT. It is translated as CASKSAGNTIYF.